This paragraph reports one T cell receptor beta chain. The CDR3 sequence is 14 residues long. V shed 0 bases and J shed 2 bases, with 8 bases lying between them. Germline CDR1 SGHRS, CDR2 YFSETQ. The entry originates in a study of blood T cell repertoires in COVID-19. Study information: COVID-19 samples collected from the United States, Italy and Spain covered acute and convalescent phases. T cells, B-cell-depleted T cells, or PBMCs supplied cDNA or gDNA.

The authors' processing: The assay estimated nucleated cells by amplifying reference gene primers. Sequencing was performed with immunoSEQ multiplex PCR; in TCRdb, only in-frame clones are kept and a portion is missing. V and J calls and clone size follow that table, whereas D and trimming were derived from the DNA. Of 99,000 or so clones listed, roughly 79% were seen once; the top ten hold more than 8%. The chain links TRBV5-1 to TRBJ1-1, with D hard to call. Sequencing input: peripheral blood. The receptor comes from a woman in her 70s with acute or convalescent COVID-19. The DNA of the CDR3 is TGCGCCAGCAGCTTGGGAGGATCCAACACTGAAGCTTTCTTT. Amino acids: CASSLGGSNTEAFF.